Listed below are T cell receptor beta chains from one sample, sequenced in a study of beta chain features in type 1 diabetes. Clones were read by immunoSEQ multiplex PCR, and TCRdb kept only the in-frame ones, dropping some. The table shows over 100,000 clones, with about 40% occurring only once. Specimen: stem cell memory CD4+ T cells from blood. Receptor source: a woman between 18 and 29 years old in good health. The CDR3 runs from the conserved cysteine through the conserved F or W. Fields, in order: D gene, J gene, V gene, clone size, CDR3 protein, CDR3 DNA. The D gene is left open where the match is weak. Only some rows state a clone size, as once, few, many or a class for expanded clones.

NA | TRBJ2-1 | TRBV9 | NA | CASSVGGGRVGNEQFF | TGTGCCAGCAGCGTAGGTGGAGGGCGGGTGGGAAATGAGCAGTTCTTC
NA | TRBJ2-3 | TRBV18 | NA | CASSPPIGQRTSTDTQYF | TGTGCCAGCTCACCACCTATAGGACAGCGCACTAGCACAGATACGCAGTATTTT
NA | TRBJ2-7 | TRBV2 | NA | CASRYAGEQYF | TGTGCCAGCAGATATGCGGGCGAGCAGTACTTC
NA | TRBJ2-5 | TRBV2 | NA | CASRQQGQRETQYF | TGTGCCAGCCGACAACAGGGTCAGAGGGAGACCCAGTACTTC
NA | TRBJ2-5 | TRBV10-3 | few | CAISGLAGGSVETQYF | TGTGCCATCAGTGGGTTGGCAGGAGGATCGGTAGAGACCCAGTACTTC
TRBD2 | TRBJ2-1 | TRBV5-1 | NA | CASSYSGTSGYNEQFF | TGCGCCAGCAGCTACTCCGGGACTAGCGGATACAATGAGCAGTTCTTC
NA | TRBJ2-1 | TRBV7-9 | NA | CASSFWLAGWSPFANEQFF | TGTGCCAGCAGCTTTTGGTTGGCGGGGTGGTCCCCATTCGCCAATGAGCAGTTCTTC
NA | TRBJ1-5 | TRBV19 | NA | CASSSYSYSNQPQHF | TGTGCCAGTAGTTCCTACAGTTATAGCAATCAGCCCCAGCATTTT
NA | TRBJ1-2 | TRBV7-9 | few | CASSFRGEGYTF | TGTGCCAGCAGCTTTCGGGGAGAAGGCTACACCTTC
TRBD2 | TRBJ2-3 | TRBV9 | NA | CAGSSGVTDTQYF | TGTGCCGGCTCTAGCGGGGTTACAGATACGCAGTATTTT
TRBD2 | TRBJ2-7 | TRBV28 | few | CASSLAGGKSYEQYF | TGTGCCAGCAGTTTGGCGGGAGGGAAGAGCTACGAGCAGTACTTC
TRBD1 | TRBJ2-1 | TRBV7-3 | NA | CASSLTPQGALDEQFF | TGTGCCAGCAGCTTAACGCCGCAGGGGGCTTTAGATGAGCAGTTCTTC
NA | TRBJ1-2 | TRBV28 | NA | CASSLRGGRGYTF | TGTGCCAGCAGTTTAAGGGGGGGAAGAGGCTACACCTTC
NA | TRBJ2-3 | TRBV6-4 | NA | CASSEGLRTDTQYF | TGTGCCAGCAGCGAGGGACTTCGCACAGATACGCAGTATTTT
NA | TRBJ2-4 | TRBV5-8 | NA | CASSLVGTGNIQYF | TGTGCCAGCAGCTTGGTCGGTACAGGAAACATTCAGTACTTC